These 27 T cell receptor beta chains were sequenced from one sample in a study of T cell repertoires in cytomegalovirus infection. These TCRs are of unknown antigen specificity. TCRdb recomputed calls from the reads with MiXCR, one row per CDR3 protein. The table lists fewer than 130,000 distinct CDR3 sequences, roughly 39% of them singletons. The sequencing here drew on CD8+ T cells from cultured PBMCs, taken from culture after CMV antigen stimulation. The receptors were sampled from a human donor in good health (CMV status not recorded). Some clones in this sample may be carry-over from other donors' samples.

The V and J genes are TRBV7-9 and TRBJ2-7; D call uncertain. Germline V CDR1 and CDR2: SEHNR, FQNEAQ (reference sequence). This CDR3 is built from 15 residues. The V gene lost 7 bases and the J gene lost 3 bases, with 19 bases spanning the gap. The CDR3 sequence: CASTQIHGSDYEQYF. The CDR3 DNA reads as TGTGCCAGCACCCAAATCCACGGAAGCGACTACGAGCAGTACTTC.

The chain uses TRBV19 and TRBJ2-1, with 8 bases that match TRBD1. The CDR3 contains 13 residues. V lost 4 bases and J lost 6; bases outside the gene matches: 2. Germline V gene data show CDR1 as LNHDA and CDR2 as SQIVND (reference sequence). CDR3 sequence: CASSTGQVNEQFF. CDR3 DNA sequence: TGTGCCAGTAGTACGGGACAGGTCAATGAGCAGTTCTTC.

This clonotype has ten or more counts. V and J are TRBV24-1 and TRBJ1-2; D possibly corresponds to TRBD1 (6 bases). Germline loops: CDR1 KGHDR, CDR2 SFDVKD. The CDR3 is 15 amino acids. Trimming stripped 4 bases from V and 6 bases from J, with 17 bases between. CDR3 sequence: CATSDLTGPGDGYTF. CDR3 bases: TGTGCCACCAGTGACCTGACAGGCCCCGGAGATGGCTACACCTTC.

The CDR3 loop reads CASSLGGTNTGELFF. The CDR3, as DNA: TGTGCCAGCAGCCTAGGGGGTACGAACACCGGGGAGCTGTTTTTT. The chain links TRBV7-9 to TRBJ2-2; tentative D call: TRBD1 (6 bases). V was shortened by 5 bases and J by 0 bases, with 10 bases between the two germline ends. The CDR3 length is 15 residues. CDR1 and CDR2 from the germline V gene are SEHNR and FQNEAQ (reference sequence).

The genes are TRBV27 and TRBJ2-3; 9 bases line up with TRBD2. CDR1 and CDR2 (germline): MNHEY, SMNVEV (reference sequence). V trimming: 4 bases; J trimming: 7 bases; junction bases outside the gene matches: 36. The CDR3 has 24 residues. CDR3 DNA: TGTGCCAGCAGTTCCCTTGCGGGGAAGGGGGCGCCCCAGAAGAGCGGGGGGATACAATATACGCAGTATTTT. Its protein is CASSSLAGKGAPQKSGGIQYTQYF.

The chain links TRBV6-8 to TRBJ1-3; D gene ambiguous. Germline-derived CDR1 and CDR2 are MNHGY and SAAAGT. CDR3 length: 14 residues. The germline V and J ends were trimmed by 1 base and 8 bases, with 12 bases remaining between them. The CDR3: CASSYYANGDTIYF. DNA for the CDR3: TGTGCCAGCAGTTACTACGCGAATGGGGACACCATATATTTT.

This rearrangement joins TRBV29-1 to TRBJ1-1; no clear D gene. This CDR3 is built from 12 residues. The V gene's germline CDR1 is SQVTM and CDR2 ANQGSEA. The V gene lost 5 bases and the J gene lost 3 bases, with 10 bases spanning the gap. The CDR3 DNA reads as TGCAGCGTTTGGGATTTGGACACTGAAGCTTTCTTT. Protein sequence: CSVWDLDTEAFF.

This clonotype was seen many times. This chain uses TRBV7-9 with TRBJ1-2; TRBD1 is a possible D gene (6 bases). Germline V lookup: CDR1 SEHNR, CDR2 FQNEAQ (reference sequence). The CDR3 covers 13 residues. Trimming took off 5 bases at V and 6 bases at J, with 13 bases between the two ends. CDR3 region: CASSDPTGNGYTF. CDR3 DNA sequence: TGTGCCAGCAGCGACCCGACAGGAAATGGCTACACCTTC.

The J gene is TRBJ2-2, the V gene TRBV29-1, with 12 bases matching TRBD2. CDR1 SQVTM and CDR2 ANQGSEA come from the germline V gene. V trimming: 6 bases; J trimming: 7 bases; junction bases outside the gene matches: 6. The CDR3 consists of 14 residues. The CDR3 DNA reads as TGCAGCGTACTGGGACTAGCGGGCATCGGGGAGCTGTTTTTT. This translates into CSVLGLAGIGELFF.

The rearrangement joins TRBV12-3 or TRBV12-4 to TRBJ2-7; D is tentatively TRBD1 or TRBD2 (6 bases each). The CDR3 is made up of 14 amino acids. The V end lost 3 bases, the J end lost 5 bases, and 14 bases lay between the germline ends. CDR3 amino acids: CASSFGGPRNEQYF. The CDR3 nucleotides read TGTGCCAGCAGTTTTGGGGGGCCGAGGAACGAGCAGTACTTC.

In its sample, this clonotype was seen many times. The genes are TRBV13 and TRBJ2-3, with D possibly being TRBD2 (5 bases). V dropped 3 bases and J dropped 3 bases, with 10 bases sitting between them. Germline CDR1 PRHDT, CDR2 FYEKMQ (reference sequence). The CDR3 loop spans 14 amino acids. The chain's CDR3 is CASSFGPGTDTQYF. As DNA, the CDR3 is TGTGCCAGCAGCTTTGGCCCGGGGACAGATACGCAGTATTTT.

V usage is TRBV14 and J usage is TRBJ2-1; D remains unclear. The germline V gene encodes CDR1 SGHDN and CDR2 FVKESK. The CDR3 loop spans 14 amino acids. Trimming took off 6 bases at V and 4 bases at J, with 13 bases between the two ends. The CDR3 protein is CASSFSGAYNEQFF. Written as DNA, the CDR3 is TGTGCCAGCAGTTTTTCAGGAGCTTACAATGAGCAGTTCTTC.

This clonotype was recorded a few times. The rearrangement uses TRBV15 and TRBJ2-1, with 13 nucleotides matching TRBD2. There are 16 residues in the CDR3. Losses at the gene ends were 4 bases for V and 10 bases for J; bases not matched to a gene: 10. Germline V gene lookup returns CDR1 LNHNV and CDR2 YYDKDF (reference sequence). CDR3 sequence reads: CATSTLLAGGPLEQFF. CDR3 DNA: TGTGCCACCAGCACCCTACTAGCGGGGGGGCCTTTGGAGCAGTTCTTC.

This clonotype came up a few times. The gene calls are TRBV4-1 and TRBJ1-2; D unclear. CDR1 and CDR2 (germline): MGHRA, YSYEKL. V was cut by 4 bases and J by 7 bases, with 19 bases left in between. The CDR3 totals 15 residues. The CDR3 nucleotides read TGCGCCAGCAGCCTCCCGACGTGGGGAGTATTTGGCTACACCTTC. This encodes CASSLPTWGVFGYTF.

The gene calls are TRBV27 and TRBJ2-5, with 8 nucleotides matching TRBD1. This CDR3 is built from 15 residues. V lost 4 bases to trimming and J lost 4 bases; unmatched junction nucleotides: 8. CDR1 and CDR2 (germline): MNHEY, SMNVEV (reference sequence). The CDR3 reads CASSSGQGVRETQYF. The CDR3 coding sequence is TGTGCCAGCAGTTCCGGACAGGGAGTACGAGAGACCCAGTACTTC.

The chain recombines TRBV19 with TRBJ2-7, with D perhaps matching TRBD2 (5 bases). Germline V lookup: CDR1 LNHDA, CDR2 SQIVND (reference sequence). V lost 5 bases to trimming and J lost 5 bases, with 16 bases between them. The length of the CDR3 is 14 residues. In nucleotides, the CDR3 is TGTGCCAGTAGTCCCGAAGCGGTCCCCAACGAGCAGTACTTC. The encoded protein is CASSPEAVPNEQYF.

This clonotype showed up just a few times. The chain combines TRBV28 with TRBJ1-5; 7 bases are shared with TRBD1. The germline V gene encodes CDR1 MDHEN and CDR2 SYDVKM. The CDR3 loop spans 15 amino acids. Germline trimming cut 5 bases from V and 3 bases from J; bases unmatched to any gene: 7. CDR3 bases: TGTGCCAGCAGTCTCACAGGGGACACCAATCAGCCCCAGCATTTT. Its protein product is CASSLTGDTNQPQHF.

This clonotype has at least ten counts. The J gene is TRBJ1-5, the V gene TRBV7-2; no reliable D call. With 5 bases removed from V and 4 bases from J, the gap between germline ends came to 12 bases. Germline CDR1 and CDR2: SGHTA and FQGNSA. The CDR3 length is 14 residues. As DNA, the CDR3 is TGTGCCAGCAGCGCGGGCCTTAATAATCAGCCCCAGCATTTT. Translating gives CASSAGLNNQPQHF.

The V gene is TRBV11-1, the J gene TRBJ2-1; 7 nucleotides match TRBD1. Trimming removed 4 bases from V and 4 bases from J; junction bases left unmatched: 10. This CDR3 has 16 amino acids. Germline assignment: CDR1 SGHAT and CDR2 FQDESV (reference sequence). CDR3 protein: CASSSKTGQEYNEQFF. CDR3 DNA sequence: TGTGCCAGCAGCTCGAAGACCGGACAGGAATACAATGAGCAGTTCTTC.

The chain has TRBV6-1 and TRBJ2-5; 8 nucleotides agree with TRBD1. Per germline, CDR1 MNHNS and CDR2 SASEGT. CDR3 size: 13 residues. The ends lost 6 bases at V and 3 bases at J; junction bases unmatched: 3. The CDR3 DNA is TGTGCCAGCAGGGACAGGGCAGAAGAGACCCAGTACTTC. It encodes CASRDRAEETQYF.

This clonotype was seen a few times. V and J are TRBV5-4 and TRBJ2-3; unclear D gene. V lost 4 bases and J 3 bases, leaving 15 bases between the germline ends. Looked up from germline, CDR1 is SGHNT and CDR2 is YYREEE (reference sequence). This CDR3 comprises 15 residues. This chain's CDR3 is CASSQTQSRTDTQYF. DNA of the CDR3: TGTGCCAGCAGCCAGACGCAAAGCCGGACAGATACGCAGTATTTT.

This clonotype has a handful of counts. V usage is TRBV6-5 and J usage is TRBJ2-3, with 12 positions matching TRBD1. Germline V gene sequence: CDR1 MNHEY, CDR2 SVGAGI. There are 17 residues in the CDR3. Trimming removed 0 bases from V and 3 bases from J; junction bases left unmatched: 4. The CDR3 bases are TGTGCCAGCAGTTACTCGGGACAGGGGGCTTGGACAGATACGCAGTATTTT. Amino acids: CASSYSGQGAWTDTQYF.

This chain joins TRBV6-6 and TRBJ1-5; D is undetermined. The CDR3 runs to 14 residues. V was clipped by 2 bases and J by 3 bases, with 8 bases between them. The germline V gene encodes CDR1 MNHNY and CDR2 SVGAGI (reference sequence). The CDR3 region is CASSYVGSNQPQHF. The DNA for the CDR3 is TGTGCCAGCAGTTACGTTGGATCCAATCAGCCCCAGCATTTT.

This clonotype was detected a few times. This chain connects TRBV6-8 to TRBJ2-1; the D gene could be TRBD1 or TRBD2 (5 bases each). V lost 5 bases to trimming and J lost 0 bases, with 14 bases between them. Germline assignment: CDR1 MNHGY and CDR2 SAAAGT. This CDR3 has 16 residues. DNA for the CDR3: TGTGCCAGCAGTCCTTGGGACGTAAGCTCCTACAATGAGCAGTTCTTC. Amino acid sequence: CASSPWDVSSYNEQFF.

This clonotype came up a few times. V usage is TRBV19 and J usage is TRBJ1-1; maybe TRBD1 (5 bases). CDR3 length equals 15 residues. Trimming stripped 5 bases from V and 3 bases from J, with 16 bases between. Germline V gene data show CDR1 as LNHDA and CDR2 as SQIVND (reference sequence). The CDR3, as DNA: TGTGCCAGTAGTGCCAGGACGGGGCAACACACTGAAGCTTTCTTT. Translated: CASSARTGQHTEAFF.

This clonotype was seen only a few times. The rearrangement uses TRBV7-6 and TRBJ1-1, with 8 positions matching TRBD1. Trimming at V came to 1 base and at J to 5 bases, leaving 6 bases not matched to a gene. The CDR3 is 15 amino acids. Per the germline V gene, CDR1 is SGHVS and CDR2 is FNYEAQ. CDR3 loop: CASSLGTGLYTEAFF. The CDR3 region has the DNA TGTGCCAGCAGCTTAGGGACAGGGTTATATACTGAAGCTTTCTTT.

V gene TRBV6-6 combines with J gene TRBJ2-7; no definite D call. V dropped 2 bases and J dropped 6 bases, with 8 bases sitting between them. Germline V gene lookup returns CDR1 MNHNY and CDR2 SVGAGI (reference sequence). This CDR3 contains 12 residues. CDR3 residues: CASSYVTVEQYF. Written as DNA, the CDR3 is TGTGCCAGCAGTTACGTGACCGTCGAGCAGTACTTC.